This record concerns one T cell receptor (beta chain) sequence. The treatment here: oral pan-JAK inhibitor, 5-10 mg twice daily. This record comes from a study of CD8+ T cells in alopecia areata. Turning to the study itself: Tofacitinib lasted 6 to 18 months, then 6 months off drug.

RNA was isolated and reverse transcribed to cDNA, the sequencing template. The table came from immunoSEQ multiplex PCR; TCRdb's copy has only in-frame clones and leaves some out. There are 170,000 or so clones in the sample; 53% occur only once, and roughly 10% lies in the top ten. This CDR3 has 12 amino acids. Germline V CDR1 and CDR2: GTSNPN, SVGIG (reference sequence). With 4 bases removed from V and 4 bases from J, the gap between germline ends came to 10 bases. This material consisted of CD8+ T cells sorted from blood, taken at week 24, from a patient treated with tofacitinib. This TCR came from a human donor with alopecia areata. The V call is TRBV30, the J call TRBJ1-1; D perhaps matches TRBD1 (5 bases). CDR3 in amino acids: CAWNWGGTEAFF. CDR3 nucleotides: TGTGCCTGGAATTGGGGGGGCACTGAAGCTTTCTTT. Looking up the rest from reference TRBV30 and TRBJ1-1 gives the full variable domain: SQTIHQWPATLVQPVGSPLSLECTVEGTSNPNLYWYRQAAGRGLQLLFYSVGIGQISSEVPQNLSASRPQDRQFILSSKKLLLSDSGFYLCAWNWGGTEAFFGQGTRLTVV.